This T cell receptor (beta chain) was captured in a study of blood T cells in healthy people across ages (dated by TCRdb to the mid-2010s). Background for the entire study: In model experiments, template switching captured about one uniquely barcoded TCR beta cDNA molecule for every two T cells. The study measured age-related changes in TCR beta repertoire diversity using deep sequencing normalized with unique cDNA molecular identifiers. Donors were grouped into four age groups: young (average 16 years), middle-aged (around 39), aged (around 60) and long-lived (82). Donors of different ages were randomly distributed across sequencing lanes to avoid experimental bias. The study analyzed two additional independent replicas of 1 million unique cDNA reads from the same blood draw for two donors, one aged 18 to 29 and one aged 80 or older. On the study overall, not on this receptor specifically: Observed TCR beta diversity correlated strongly with the percentage of naive T cells measured by flow cytometry. Conclusive comparison of naive and antigen-experienced compartments was prevented by the profiling of bulk unsorted PBMCs. Observed TCR beta diversity per million T cells fell roughly linearly with age, and a significant reduction was already apparent by age about 43. Compared with the aged group, the long-lived group had more naive CD4+ T cells, fewer expanded clones and increased TCR diversity, a pattern suggesting age selection. Estimates of total diversity from one million sequenced T cells were regarded as lower bounds and underestimates. The CMV infection status of donors was not known, potentially confounding age-related changes in expanded clonotypes.

From the cysteine up to the phenylalanine, the CDR3 has a length of 17 residues. This entry keeps only the CDR3 DNA: 51 bases, framed from base 1. Here V drops 3 bases and J drops 1 base, and the junction holds 10 bases not matched to any gene. Per the germline V gene (reference sequence), DFQATT is the CDR1 and SNEGSKA is the CDR2. Systemically healthy Caucasian individuals from Russia, 35 to 50 in total and aged about 6 to 100 years, were included as donors. Each donor gave approximately 9.3 milliliters of peripheral blood, collected into EDTA-treated Vacutainer tubes. PBMCs were isolated by Ficoll-Paque density-gradient centrifugation, with at least 6 million obtained per sample. Total RNA was extracted from PBMCs with Trizol reagent, with at least 5.5 micrograms obtained per sample. For every donor, flow cytometry on a PBMC aliquot measured the percentage of naive CD45RAhigh/CD27high T cells.

This clonotype was seen a single time. Its specific antigen is unknown. Per-base qualities were not stored, and no clone one base away is much larger. The library was made by 5' RACE. TCRdb lists the instrument as Illumina HiSeq 2500. A second PCR of about 6 to 11 cycles was performed with a sample-barcoded 5' primer and a J-beta primer mix. A unique molecular identifier was introduced onto each TCR beta cDNA molecule by a template-switch 5' adaptor carrying 12 random nucleotides. Each sample yielded at least 2.5 million CDR3-containing paired-end reads. First-strand cDNA synthesis was performed from all RNA using the Mint cDNA synthesis kit, with priming by a TRBC-specific oligonucleotide. All cDNA was treated with uracil-DNA glycosylase and then went through a first 18-cycle PCR with the universal primers M1SS and BC2_uni_R. As for the authors' bioinformatics: For normalization, 1 million high-quality reads were randomly selected from each sample, with every read carrying a distinct molecular identifier. Instead of being binned into consensus sequences, reads that shared molecular identifiers were thrown out. MiTCR, run with a Q25 quality threshold and the strictest error-elimination algorithm, handled CDR3 identification, clonotype clustering and error correction. Lower-bound total TCR beta diversity was estimated with a nonparametric unseen species model using Euler transformation. TCRdb itself trimmed the public reads at Q25 with fastp, ran MiXCR and retained productive beta chains. Each entry is one CDR3 protein sequence, shown with its most common DNA and genes. None of the V and J calls come from the authors' own analysis; TCRdb made them. The sample profile shows 780,000 or so distinct CDR3 sequences; roughly 50% of them were found once. The ten largest make up under 30% of the sample.

Sequencing was carried out using blood. This receptor was identified in a man between 35 and 55 years old in good health. This chain joins TRBV20-1 to TRBJ2-3; TRBD2 aligns with 10 central bases. The CDR3 protein sequence reads: CSASALLAGGGTDTQYF. Here is the DNA: TGCAGTGCTAGTGCCCTTTTAGCGGGAGGAGGCACAGATACGCAGTATTTT.